This passage covers 2 T cell receptor beta chains from one sample sequenced in a study of early stage breast cancer tumors. Only in-frame clones appear in the TCRdb table, and some are missing; sequencing was by immunoSEQ multiplex PCR. The repertoire has about 30,000 clones, roughly two thirds of them found once; the top ten carry around 34%. The specimen was blood. The source of these receptors is a person aged 50-59 years with breast cancer.

The genes are TRBV30 and TRBJ1-6; TRBD1 aligns across 7 bases. The CDR3 has 14 residues. J gave up 5 bases and V 4 bases, and 5 bases lay outside the gene matches. The germline gives CDR1 GTSNPN, CDR2 SVGIG (reference sequence). The CDR3 loop is CAWNKGTDNSPLHF. For the CDR3, the DNA is TGTGCCTGGAACAAAGGGACAGATAATTCACCCCTCCACTTT.

The chain joins TRBV7-3 to TRBJ2-2; D may be TRBD2 (6 bases). CDR3 length equals 15 residues. Germline-derived CDR1 and CDR2 are SGHTA and FQGTGA. The ends were cut back, 1 base at V and 2 bases at J, with 8 bases in the middle. The CDR3 is CASSLNGGNTGELFF. The CDR3 DNA sequence: TGTGCCAGCAGCTTAAACGGGGGAAACACCGGGGAGCTGTTTTTT.